Following are 30 T cell receptor beta chains from one sample sequenced in a study of blood T cell repertoires in COVID-19. Repertoires were generated with immunoSEQ multiplex PCR, while TCRdb's copy carries only in-frame clones and drops some. The sample lists about 130,000 clones; 70% to 85% were seen once. Sequencing used peripheral blood. The receptor set was obtained from a woman aged 80 or over with acute or convalescent COVID-19.

This clone was detected once. V usage is TRBV3-1 (or the pseudogene TRBV3-2) and J usage is TRBJ1-1; 8 nucleotides agree with TRBD1. After removal of 2 bases from V and 1 base from J, the junction contained 3 bases not matched to a gene. CDR1 is LGHDT, CDR2 YNNKEL, per germline (reference sequence). This CDR3 spans 15 amino acids. CDR3 coding DNA: TGTGCCAGCAGCCAACGGACAGGGACGAACACTGAAGCTTTCTTT. It translates to CASSQRTGTNTEAFF.

The rearrangement joins TRBV13 to TRBJ2-3; 12 positions agree with TRBD1. V was clipped by 3 bases and J by 6 bases; unmatched bases: 4. Germline CDR1 PRHDT, CDR2 FYEKMQ (reference sequence). The CDR3 length is 15 residues. CDR3 nucleotide sequence: TGTGCCAGCAGCTTCGGGACAGGGGGCCGTGATACGCAGTATTTT. Its protein product is CASSFGTGGRDTQYF.

The chain combines TRBV29-1 with TRBJ2-1, with D possibly TRBD1 on 5 matching bases. The CDR3 has 13 residues. The germline V and J ends were trimmed by 2 bases and 9 bases, with 14 bases remaining between them. The germline V gene encodes CDR1 SQVTM and CDR2 ANQGSEA. CDR3 coding DNA: TGCAGCGTTGAACCGGACACCGTAAGTGAGCAGTTCTTC. Its protein product is CSVEPDTVSEQFF.

The chain recombines TRBV5-1 with TRBJ2-2, with D perhaps matching TRBD1 (7 bases). Germline lookup yields CDR1 SGHRS and CDR2 YFSETQ. The CDR3 runs to 19 residues. With 7 bases removed from V and 4 bases from J, the gap between germline ends came to 29 bases. Here the CDR3 DNA reads TGCGCCAGCGGTTGGTCCAGGGGGGAAAACGGGGCCCGCACCGGGGAGCTGTTTTTT. Amino acid sequence: CASGWSRGENGARTGELFF.

This chain joins TRBV7-8 and TRBJ2-7; TRBD2 aligns across 7 bases. The trim removed 0 bases at V and 6 bases at J, leaving 5 bases unmatched. Germline CDR1 and CDR2: SGHVS and FQNEAQ. This CDR3 is built from 14 residues. CDR3 amino acids: CASSLAGGDGEQYF. CDR3 nucleotide sequence: TGTGCCAGCAGCTTAGCGGGGGGGGACGGCGAGCAGTACTTC.

V gene TRBV5-6 combines with J gene TRBJ1-1, with D possibly being TRBD1 (5 bases). Germline V gives CDR1 SGHDT, CDR2 YYEEEE. The V end was cut by 6 bases, the J end by 7 bases, with 25 bases between. This CDR3 is 16 amino acids long. CDR3 sequence reads: CASTQRIAGRGNEAFF. CDR3 DNA: TGTGCCAGCACCCAGAGAATTGCGGGGCGCGGGAATGAAGCTTTCTTT.

This chain connects TRBV7-6 to TRBJ2-5, with D possibly matching TRBD2 (5 bases). The germline V gene has CDR1 SGHVS and CDR2 FNYEAQ. V dropped 5 bases and J dropped 5 bases, with 15 bases sitting between them. The CDR3 is made up of 14 amino acids. This CDR3 reads CASSPTTGSETQYF. The CDR3 nucleotides are TGTGCCAGCAGCCCCACGACGGGGTCTGAGACCCAGTACTTC.

The chain is built from TRBV3-1 (or the pseudogene TRBV3-2) and TRBJ1-1; D ambiguous. V lost 6 bases and J lost 7, with 9 bases in between. Germline CDR1 and CDR2: LGHDT and YNNKEL (reference sequence). The CDR3 covers 11 residues. This CDR3 reads CASSRGSEAFF. The DNA of the CDR3 is TGTGCCAGCAGTCGCGGGAGTGAAGCTTTCTTT.

The rearrangement links TRBV5-4 to TRBJ1-1; the match to TRBD1 covers 8 bases. The CDR3 extends over 14 amino acids. Per the germline V gene, CDR1 is SGHNT and CDR2 is YYREEE (reference sequence). The trim removed 1 base at V and 5 bases at J, leaving 4 bases unmatched. CDR3 nucleotides: TGTGCCAGCAGCTTGAAACAGGGGGTAACTGAAGCTTTCTTT. This gives the protein CASSLKQGVTEAFF.

The gene calls are TRBV19 and TRBJ1-5; possibly TRBD1 for D (5 bases). Germline assignment: CDR1 LNHDA and CDR2 SQIVND (reference sequence). The V and J ends lost 1 base and 6 bases respectively, with 16 bases between them. This CDR3 is 16 amino acids long. The DNA of the CDR3 is TGTGCCAGTAGTATAGCTGGAGCACAGGTGGGTCAGCCCCAGCATTTT. Protein sequence: CASSIAGAQVGQPQHF.

This clone appeared a few times. The chain uses TRBV7-3 and TRBJ1-1; the D gene is possibly TRBD1 (5 bases). Germline CDR1 SGHTA, CDR2 FQGTGA. The CDR3 totals 14 residues. V was clipped by 5 bases and J by 4 bases, with 14 bases between them. As DNA, the CDR3 is TGTGCCAGCAGCCCGTGGGGCGGCGGCACTGAAGCTTTCTTT. Translating it yields CASSPWGGGTEAFF. Full variable domain (missing parts from reference TRBV7-3 and TRBJ1-1): GAGVSQTPSNKVTEKGKYVELRCDPISGHTALYWYRQSLGQGPEFLIYFQGTGAADDSGLPNDRFFAVRPEGSVSTLKIQRTERGDSAVYLCASSPWGGGTEAFFGQGTRLTVV.

The genes are TRBV19 and TRBJ2-2; D possibly corresponds to TRBD1 (5 bases). The CDR3 consists of 16 residues. CDR1 LNHDA and CDR2 SQIVND come from the germline V gene (reference sequence). The V end was cut by 6 bases, the J end by 2 bases, with 16 bases between. DNA for the CDR3: TGTGCCAGTAGCACCAGACAGAAAGAAAACACCGGGGAGCTGTTTTTT. It translates to CASSTRQKENTGELFF.

The V call is TRBV10-3, the J call TRBJ1-1, with D hard to call. Trimming stripped 4 bases from V and 9 bases from J, with 9 bases between. This CDR3 has 11 residues. Germline values: CDR1 ENHRY, CDR2 SYGVKD. The CDR3 loop is CAISGRDQAFF. The CDR3 DNA is TGTGCCATCAGTGGGAGGGATCAAGCTTTCTTT.

This chain uses TRBV4-2 with TRBJ1-2; 8 nucleotides agree with TRBD1. This CDR3 region has 16 residues. The ends lost 2 bases at V and 3 bases at J; junction bases unmatched: 8. CDR1 is LGHNA and CDR2 is YNFKEQ in the germline V gene. CDR3 nucleotide sequence: TGTGCCAGCAGCCAACCGGGACAGGATGGATACTATGGCTACACCTTC. Translated: CASSQPGQDGYYGYTF.

This clone occurred once. The chain couples TRBV14 to TRBJ1-1, with a possible D match to TRBD1 (5 bases). Between the trimmed V and J ends, which lost 2 bases and 11 bases, there was a span of 24 bases. The CDR3 runs to 16 residues. CDR1 and CDR2 from the germline V gene are SGHDN and FVKESK. The CDR3 is CASSQIFRVPNLGAFF. The CDR3, as DNA: TGTGCCAGCAGCCAAATATTCAGGGTCCCGAATTTGGGGGCTTTCTTT.

J is TRBJ2-7 and V is TRBV5-1; 11 bases line up with TRBD2. The germline CDR1 and CDR2 sequences are SGHRS and YFSETQ. V shed 3 bases and J 2 bases; nucleotides not matched to a gene: 7. This CDR3 has 16 residues. CDR3 residues: CASSSGGTSGTYEQYF. The DNA of the CDR3 is TGCGCCAGCAGCTCGGGCGGGACTAGCGGAACCTACGAGCAGTACTTC.

The sample holds one count of this clone. This chain links TRBV6-4 with TRBJ2-2, with D tentatively TRBD1 (6 bases). Germline V gene lookup returns CDR1 MRHNA and CDR2 SNTAGT. The CDR3 is 12 amino acids. Trimming took off 6 bases at V and 5 bases at J, with 7 bases between the two ends. DNA for the CDR3: TGTGCCAGCAGCACAGGGACCGGGGAGCTGTTTTTT. It encodes CASSTGTGELFF.

The rearrangement joins TRBV5-1 to TRBJ2-1; 15 bases are shared with TRBD2. The CDR3 runs to 17 residues. The ends lost 3 bases at V and 3 bases at J; junction bases unmatched: 4. Per the germline V gene, CDR1 is SGHRS and CDR2 is YFSETQ. The CDR3, as DNA: TGCGCCAGCAGCTCGGGACTAGCGGGGGGCTTCTACAATGAGCAGTTCTTC. Encoded protein: CASSSGLAGGFYNEQFF.

This rearrangement joins TRBV5-1 to TRBJ2-7, with a weak D call TRBD1 (6 bases). Trimming took 3 bases from V and 2 from J, leaving 21 bases between them. The CDR3 spans 17 residues. Germline assignment: CDR1 SGHRS and CDR2 YFSETQ. The CDR3 DNA reads TGCGCCAGCAGCTATTTGAATTTTGGGGGCCTTACCTACGAGCAGTACTTC. Its translation is CASSYLNFGGLTYEQYF.

The chain couples TRBV30 to TRBJ1-5; no definite D call. V shed 0 bases and J shed 2 bases, with 11 bases lying between them. Germline CDR1 is GTSNPN and CDR2 is SVGIG (reference sequence). The CDR3 runs to 15 residues. CDR3 sequence (DNA): TGTGCCTGGAGTGTACTTGCTCTCGGCAATCAGCCCCAGCATTTT. Protein: CAWSVLALGNQPQHF.

The V call is TRBV6-6, the J call TRBJ2-2; D perhaps matches TRBD1 (5 bases). Germline assignment: CDR1 MNHNY and CDR2 SVGAGI (reference sequence). The V gene lost 10 bases and the J gene lost 4 bases, with 19 bases spanning the gap. This CDR3 is 15 amino acids long. CDR3 amino acids: CATSQQGTITGELFF. CDR3 nucleotides: TGTGCCACCTCCCAGCAGGGTACAATCACCGGGGAGCTGTTTTTT.

As DNA, the CDR3 is TGCGCCAGCAGCTCAGGCTCCGGAAGCTCTGGAAACACCATATATTTT. Translation: CASSSGSGSSGNTIYF. J is TRBJ1-3 and V is TRBV5-1; D unresolved. CDR3 length equals 16 residues. The germline V gene has CDR1 SGHRS and CDR2 YFSETQ. The V end was cut by 3 bases, the J end by 0 bases, with 13 bases between.

This clone has only one observation. The V gene is TRBV15, the J gene TRBJ1-4; D possibly corresponds to TRBD1 (6 bases). There are 15 residues in the CDR3. Germline CDR1 reads LNHNV; CDR2 reads YYDKDF (reference sequence). V gave up 5 bases and J gave up 8 bases, with 18 bases separating them. Written as DNA, the CDR3 is TGTGCCACCAGCGGTAGGGAGCCCACAGGGGAAAAACTGTTTTTT. It is translated as CATSGREPTGEKLFF.

The rearrangement uses TRBV29-1 and TRBJ1-2; no clear D. CDR1 is SQVTM and CDR2 is ANQGSEA in the germline V gene. V lost 1 base and J lost 8, with 14 bases in between. CDR3 length: 13 amino acids. Here the CDR3 DNA reads TGCAGCGTTGAAGGATACTCCTACGAGGGCTACACCTTC. Translation: CSVEGYSYEGYTF.

The rearrangement uses TRBV7-3 and TRBJ2-5; 7 bases match TRBD1. The CDR3 spans 15 residues. Looked up from germline, CDR1 is SGHTA and CDR2 is FQGTGA. The V segment lost 0 bases and the J segment 3 bases; nucleotides outside the gene matches: 4. CDR3 in DNA: TGTGCCAGCAGCTTAACCCGGGACAGAAAAGAGACCCAGTACTTC. This translates into CASSLTRDRKETQYF.

The chain carries TRBV6-2 or TRBV6-3 and TRBJ1-3; TRBD1 matches 7 bases. The CDR3 is made up of 13 amino acids. Unmatched junction bases numbered 2, after V lost 5 bases and J lost 4 bases. The germline gives CDR1 MNHEY, CDR2 SVGEGT. The CDR3 loop reads CASSRTGGNTIYF. The CDR3 bases are TGTGCCAGCAGTCGGACAGGCGGAAACACCATATATTTT.

The chain employs TRBV5-4 and TRBJ1-2; possibly TRBD1 for D (6 bases). CDR1 and CDR2 from the germline V gene are SGHNT and YYREEE (reference sequence). With 4 bases removed from V and 6 bases from J, the gap between germline ends came to 19 bases. CDR3 size: 15 residues. CDR3 bases: TGTGCCAGCAGCACGCACAAACAGGGTCGGGATGGCTACACCTTC. Translated, it gives CASSTHKQGRDGYTF.

This clone has a single count. The chain is built from TRBV11-2 and TRBJ1-1, with D possibly TRBD1 on 5 matching bases. Per the germline V gene, CDR1 is SGHAT and CDR2 is FQNNGV. V shed 3 bases and J shed 1 base, with 12 bases lying between them. The CDR3 is made up of 15 amino acids. The CDR3 spells CASSFLTGSNTEAFF. The CDR3 DNA reads as TGTGCCAGCAGCTTTCTTACAGGCTCGAACACTGAAGCTTTCTTT.

The chain recombines TRBV2 with TRBJ1-4, with 7 nucleotides matching TRBD1. The CDR3 is 15 residues long. With V trimmed by 1 base and J by 5 bases, 4 bases remained unmatched. Germline assignment: CDR1 SNHLY and CDR2 FYNNEI. CDR3 protein: CASSEGTGLNEKLFF. Written as DNA, the CDR3 is TGTGCCAGCAGTGAAGGGACAGGACTAAATGAAAAACTGTTTTTT.

This sequence joins TRBV5-1 and TRBJ2-2, with 8 bases lining up with TRBD1. The germline CDR1 and CDR2 sequences are SGHRS and YFSETQ. V trimming: 4 bases; J trimming: 3 bases; junction bases outside the gene matches: 8. This CDR3 is built from 16 residues. CDR3 nucleotide sequence: TGCGCCAGCAGCCTTACGACAGGGGACTACACCGGGGAGCTGTTTTTT. Residues: CASSLTTGDYTGELFF.